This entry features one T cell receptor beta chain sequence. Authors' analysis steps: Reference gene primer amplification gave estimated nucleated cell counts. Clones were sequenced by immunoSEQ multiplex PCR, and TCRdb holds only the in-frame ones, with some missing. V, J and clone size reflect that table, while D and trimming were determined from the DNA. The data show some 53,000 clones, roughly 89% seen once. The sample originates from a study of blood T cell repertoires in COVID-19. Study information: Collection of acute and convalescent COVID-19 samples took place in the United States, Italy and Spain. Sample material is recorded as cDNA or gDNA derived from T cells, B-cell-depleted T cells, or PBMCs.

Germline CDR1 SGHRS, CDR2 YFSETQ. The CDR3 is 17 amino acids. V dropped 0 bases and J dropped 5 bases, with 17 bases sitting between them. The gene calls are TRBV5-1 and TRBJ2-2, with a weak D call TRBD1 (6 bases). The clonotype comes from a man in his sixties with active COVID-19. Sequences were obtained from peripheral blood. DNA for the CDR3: TGCGCCAGCAGCTTGGCCGGTCGCAGGGGAAGTACCGGGGAGCTGTTTTTT. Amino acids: CASSLAGRRGSTGELFF.